The 4 T cell receptor beta chains below come from one sample, sequenced in a study of identical twins. TCRdb re-derived calls from the 5' RACE reads in MiXCR, one entry per CDR3 protein. Found here are more than 1.5 million distinct CDR3 sequences, less than 35% of them singletons; the top ten hold approximately 0.29%. The sequenced sample was cord blood. Source of these receptors: a newborn girl in good health.

This clonotype was observed a handful of times. This chain links TRBV7-7 with TRBJ2-5; 7 bases line up with TRBD1. The CDR3 has 12 residues. Per the germline V gene, CDR1 is SSHAT and CDR2 is FNYEAQ (reference sequence). CDR3 coding DNA: TGTGCTAGCGCAGGGACAGCACAGACCCAGTACTTC. It specifies CASAGTAQTQYF.

The rearrangement links TRBV24-1 to TRBJ2-3, with D perhaps TRBD2 (6 bases). This CDR3 has 17 amino acids. V lost 5 bases to trimming and J lost 0 bases, with 17 bases between them. Germline-derived CDR1 and CDR2 are KGHDR and SFDVKD. CDR3 region: CATSASVSPLSTDTQYF. The CDR3 DNA follows: TGTGCCACCAGTGCTAGCGTCTCACCTTTAAGCACAGATACGCAGTATTTT.

This clonotype was counted a few times. The J gene is TRBJ2-3, the V gene TRBV5-1; TRBD1 aligns across 9 bases. V shed 4 bases, J shed 3 bases, and the junction held 15 bases outside the gene matches. Germline assignment: CDR1 SGHRS and CDR2 YFSETQ. The CDR3 extends over 18 amino acids. CDR3 sequence: CASSGLGPTGGRTDTQYF. The DNA for the CDR3 is TGCGCCAGCAGCGGACTAGGTCCGACAGGGGGTAGGACAGATACGCAGTATTTT.

This chain's CDR3 is CSAGEISGGHYGYTF. CDR3 bases: TGCAGTGCAGGGGAGATCAGCGGCGGGCACTATGGCTACACCTTC. This chain links TRBV20-1 with TRBJ1-2; D might be TRBD1 (5 bases). With 6 bases removed from V and 3 bases from J, the gap between germline ends came to 20 bases. Germline assignment: CDR1 DFQATT and CDR2 SNEGSKA (reference sequence). The CDR3 runs to 15 residues.